The 6 T cell receptor beta chains listed next were all sequenced from one sample in a study of cytomegalovirus exposure and HLA in healthy donors. Clones were sequenced by immunoSEQ multiplex PCR, and TCRdb holds only the in-frame ones, with some missing. The profile covers tens of thousands of clones, with 88% appearing a single time and less than 7% taken by the ten largest. Source material: PBMCs. These receptors were obtained from a woman in her twenties or thirties in good health and CMV-seronegative.

The chain is built from TRBV27 and TRBJ1-5, with 7 bases matching TRBD1. The CDR3 runs 15 residues. CDR1 is MNHEY and CDR2 is SMNVEV in the germline V gene (reference sequence). Trimming cost V 5 bases and J 7 bases; bases outside gene matches: 11. This chain's CDR3 is CASSTRQGGGQPQHF. The CDR3 DNA sequence: TGTGCCAGCAGTACCCGACAGGGCGGAGGGCAGCCCCAGCATTTT.

V and J are TRBV6-1 and TRBJ1-2; 8 nucleotides agree with TRBD1. The germline gives CDR1 MNHNS, CDR2 SASEGT. The CDR3 has 15 residues. V trimming: 3 bases; J trimming: 5 bases; junction bases outside the gene matches: 8. CDR3 sequence (DNA): TGTGCCAGCAGTGATTTCAGGACAGGGCTGTATGGCTACACCTTC. Translated: CASSDFRTGLYGYTF.

This clone appeared once. The J gene is TRBJ2-3, the V gene TRBV7-2, with TRBD2 matching 8 bases. This CDR3 is built from 15 residues. With V trimmed by 5 bases and J by 0 bases, 4 bases remained unmatched. Germline V gene sequence: CDR1 SGHTA, CDR2 FQGNSA. In DNA, the CDR3 is TGTGCCAGCAGCGTTAGCGGGACTAGCACAGATACGCAGTATTTT. Translating it yields CASSVSGTSTDTQYF.

The chain uses TRBV28 and TRBJ2-7, with D possibly being TRBD1 (7 bases). V lost 5 bases, J lost 1 base, and 15 bases lay in between. In germline, CDR1 is MDHEN, CDR2 SYDVKM. This CDR3 is built from 15 residues. CDR3 nucleotide sequence: TGTGCCAGCAGTCACGGCGGGACAGTATCCTACGAGCAGTACTTC. Translated, it gives CASSHGGTVSYEQYF.

The rearrangement joins TRBV9 to TRBJ2-7, with 13 positions matching TRBD2. The length of the CDR3 is 16 residues. V shed 3 bases and J 2 bases; nucleotides not matched to a gene: 5. Germline V gene data show CDR1 as SGDLS and CDR2 as YYNGEE. Written as DNA, the CDR3 is TGTGCCAGCAGCGCCCGGACTAGCGGGAGTCCCTACGAGCAGTACTTC. Amino acids: CASSARTSGSPYEQYF.

The chain recombines TRBV5-6 with TRBJ2-7; no clear D. The CDR3 covers 12 residues. V lost 0 bases and J 4 bases, leaving 5 bases between the germline ends. Germline assignment: CDR1 SGHDT and CDR2 YYEEEE. The CDR3 region is CASSLESYEQYF. The CDR3 DNA reads as TGTGCCAGCAGCTTGGAGAGTTACGAGCAGTACTTC.